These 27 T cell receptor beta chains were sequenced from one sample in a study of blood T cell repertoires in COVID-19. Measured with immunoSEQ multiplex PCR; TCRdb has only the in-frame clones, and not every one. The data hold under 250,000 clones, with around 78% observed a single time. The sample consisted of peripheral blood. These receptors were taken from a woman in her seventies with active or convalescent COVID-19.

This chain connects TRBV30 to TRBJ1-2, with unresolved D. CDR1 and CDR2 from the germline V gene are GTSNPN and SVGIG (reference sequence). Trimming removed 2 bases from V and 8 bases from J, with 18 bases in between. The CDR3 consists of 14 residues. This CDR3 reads CAWSSSTPSVGYTF. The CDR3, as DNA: TGTGCCTGGAGTTCCAGTACCCCTTCTGTGGGCTACACCTTC.

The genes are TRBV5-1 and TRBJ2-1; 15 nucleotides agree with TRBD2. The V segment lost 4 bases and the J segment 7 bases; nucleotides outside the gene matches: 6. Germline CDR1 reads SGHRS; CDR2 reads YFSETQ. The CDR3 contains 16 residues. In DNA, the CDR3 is TGCGCCAGCAGCGCCAGGACTAGCGGGAGGGCGAATGAGCAGTTCTTC. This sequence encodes CASSARTSGRANEQFF.

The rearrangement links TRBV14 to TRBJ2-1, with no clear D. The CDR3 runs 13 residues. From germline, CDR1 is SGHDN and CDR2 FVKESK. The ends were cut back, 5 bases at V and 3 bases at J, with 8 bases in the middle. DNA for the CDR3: TGTGCCAGCAGCTTTACAGACTACAATGAGCAGTTCTTC. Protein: CASSFTDYNEQFF.

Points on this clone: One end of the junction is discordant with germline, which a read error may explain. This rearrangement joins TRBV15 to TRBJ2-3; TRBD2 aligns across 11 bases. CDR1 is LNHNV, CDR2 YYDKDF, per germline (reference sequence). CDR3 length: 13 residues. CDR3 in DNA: TGTGCAACCAAGACTAGCGGGGTAGATACGCAGTATTTT. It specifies CATKTSGVDTQYF. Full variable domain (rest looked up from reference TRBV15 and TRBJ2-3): DAMVIQNPRYQVTQFGKPVTLSCSQTLNHNVMYWYQQKSSQAPKLLFHYYDKDFNNEADTPDNFQSRRPNTSFCFLDIRSPGLGDTAMYLCATKTSGVDTQYFGPGTRLTVL.

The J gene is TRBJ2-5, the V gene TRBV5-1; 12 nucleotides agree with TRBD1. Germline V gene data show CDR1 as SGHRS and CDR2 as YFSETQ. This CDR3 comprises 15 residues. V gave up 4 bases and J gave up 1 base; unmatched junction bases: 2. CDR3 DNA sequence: TGCGCCAGCAGCCCGGGACAGGGGGCCCAAGAGACCCAGTACTTC. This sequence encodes CASSPGQGAQETQYF.

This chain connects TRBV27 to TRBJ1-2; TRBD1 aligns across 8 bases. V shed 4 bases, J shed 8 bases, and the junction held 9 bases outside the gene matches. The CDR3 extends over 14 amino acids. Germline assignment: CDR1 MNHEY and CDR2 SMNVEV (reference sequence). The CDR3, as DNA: TGTGCCAGCAGTTGGTGGGACAGGCGGGGCGGCTACACCTTC. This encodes CASSWWDRRGGYTF.

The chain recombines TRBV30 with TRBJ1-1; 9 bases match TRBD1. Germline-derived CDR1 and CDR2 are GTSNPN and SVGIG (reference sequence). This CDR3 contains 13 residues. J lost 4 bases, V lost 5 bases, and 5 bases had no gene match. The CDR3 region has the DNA TGTGCCTGGGGCCGACAGGGGGTCACTGAAGCTTTCTTT. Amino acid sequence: CAWGRQGVTEAFF.

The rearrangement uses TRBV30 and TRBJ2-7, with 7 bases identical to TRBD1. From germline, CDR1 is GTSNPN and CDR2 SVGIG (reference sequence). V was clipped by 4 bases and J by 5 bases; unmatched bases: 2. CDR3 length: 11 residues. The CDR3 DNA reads TGTGCCTGGAACAGGGGCCACGAGCAGTACTTC. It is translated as CAWNRGHEQYF.

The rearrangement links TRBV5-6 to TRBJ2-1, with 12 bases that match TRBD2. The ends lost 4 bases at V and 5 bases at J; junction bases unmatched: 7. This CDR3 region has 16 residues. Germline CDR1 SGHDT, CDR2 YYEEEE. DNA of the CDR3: TGTGCCAGCAGCGCACCAACTAGCGGGAGGCACAATGAGCAGTTCTTC. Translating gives CASSAPTSGRHNEQFF.

The CDR3: CASSGGLAGGEDTQYF. The CDR3 bases are TGTGCCAGTAGTGGGGGACTAGCGGGCGGTGAGGATACGCAGTATTTT. The chain couples TRBV19 to TRBJ2-3; 12 bases are shared with TRBD2. The germline CDR1 and CDR2 sequences are LNHDA and SQIVND (reference sequence). Trimming at V came to 5 bases and at J to 6 bases, leaving 9 bases not matched to a gene. The CDR3 runs to 16 residues.

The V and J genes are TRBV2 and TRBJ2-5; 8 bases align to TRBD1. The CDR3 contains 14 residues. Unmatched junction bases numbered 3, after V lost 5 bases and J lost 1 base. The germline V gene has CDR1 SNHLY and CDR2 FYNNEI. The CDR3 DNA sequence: TGTGCCAGCAGTTTACAGGGGGTCCAAGAGACCCAGTACTTC. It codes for CASSLQGVQETQYF.

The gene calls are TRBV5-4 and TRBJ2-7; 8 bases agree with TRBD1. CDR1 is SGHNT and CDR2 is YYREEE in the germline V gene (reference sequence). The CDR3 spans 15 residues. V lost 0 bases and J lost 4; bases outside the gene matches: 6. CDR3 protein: CASSLGSRGPYEQYF. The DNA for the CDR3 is TGTGCCAGCAGCTTGGGTTCCAGGGGGCCTTACGAGCAGTACTTC.

In DNA, the CDR3 is TGTGCCAGCGCTTCGACAGGGGAGGTATGGGGCTACACCTTC. Amino acid sequence: CASASTGEVWGYTF. V is TRBV28 and J is TRBJ1-2; 8 nucleotides match TRBD1. The CDR3 runs to 14 residues. Germline assignment: CDR1 MDHEN and CDR2 SYDVKM. V gave up 8 bases and J gave up 8 bases; unmatched junction bases: 13.

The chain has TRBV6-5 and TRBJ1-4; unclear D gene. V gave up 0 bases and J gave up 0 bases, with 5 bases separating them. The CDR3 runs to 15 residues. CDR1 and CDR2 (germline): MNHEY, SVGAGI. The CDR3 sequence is CASSYSATTNEKLFF. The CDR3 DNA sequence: TGTGCCAGCAGTTACTCAGCAACAACTAATGAAAAACTGTTTTTT.

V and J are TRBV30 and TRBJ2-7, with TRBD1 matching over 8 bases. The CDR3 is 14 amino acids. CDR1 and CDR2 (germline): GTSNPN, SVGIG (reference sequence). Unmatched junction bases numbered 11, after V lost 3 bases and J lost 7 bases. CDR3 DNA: TGTGCCTGGAGCTCGACAGGGGTCGAGGGGGAGCAGTACTTC. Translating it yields CAWSSTGVEGEQYF.

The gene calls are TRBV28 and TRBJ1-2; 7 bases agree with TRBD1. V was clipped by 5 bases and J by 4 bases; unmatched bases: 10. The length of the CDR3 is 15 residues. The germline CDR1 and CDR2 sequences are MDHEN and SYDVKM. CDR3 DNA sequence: TGTGCCAGCAGTCCCCAACAGGGGATCGGCTATGGCTACACCTTC. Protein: CASSPQQGIGYGYTF.

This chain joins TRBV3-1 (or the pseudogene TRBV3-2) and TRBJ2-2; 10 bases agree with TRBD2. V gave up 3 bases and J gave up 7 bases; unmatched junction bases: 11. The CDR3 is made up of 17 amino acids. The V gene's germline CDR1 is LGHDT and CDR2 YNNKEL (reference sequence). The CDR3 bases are TGTGCCAGCAGCCAGGGTCTAGCGGGAGTCGTCGGCGGGGAGCTGTTTTTT. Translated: CASSQGLAGVVGGELFF.

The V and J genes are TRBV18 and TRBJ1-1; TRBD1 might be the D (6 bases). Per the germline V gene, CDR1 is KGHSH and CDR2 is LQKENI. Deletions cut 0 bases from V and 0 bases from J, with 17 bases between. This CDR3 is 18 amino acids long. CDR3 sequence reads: CASSPPILDRSVNTEAFF. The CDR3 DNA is TGTGCCAGCTCACCACCTATTCTGGACAGAAGTGTGAACACTGAAGCTTTCTTT.

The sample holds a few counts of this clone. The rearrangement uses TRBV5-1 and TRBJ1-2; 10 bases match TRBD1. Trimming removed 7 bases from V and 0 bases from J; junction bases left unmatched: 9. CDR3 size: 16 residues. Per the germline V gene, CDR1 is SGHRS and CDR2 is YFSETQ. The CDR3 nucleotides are TGCGCCAGCCGGCTGGGACAGGGGTTAGCTAACTATGGCTACACCTTC. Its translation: CASRLGQGLANYGYTF. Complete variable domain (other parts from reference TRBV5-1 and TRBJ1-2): KAGVTQTPRYLIKTRGQQVTLSCSPISGHRSVSWYQQTPGQGLQFLFEYFSETQRNKGNFPGRFSGRQFSNSRSEMNVSTLELGDSALYLCASRLGQGLANYGYTFGSGTRLTVV.

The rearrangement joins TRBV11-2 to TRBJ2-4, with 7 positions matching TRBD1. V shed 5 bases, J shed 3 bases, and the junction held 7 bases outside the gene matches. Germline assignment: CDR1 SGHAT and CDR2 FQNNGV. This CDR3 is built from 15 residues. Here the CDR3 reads CASSQGGSGKNIQYF. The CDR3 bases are TGTGCCAGCAGCCAAGGGGGCTCGGGCAAAAACATTCAGTACTTC.

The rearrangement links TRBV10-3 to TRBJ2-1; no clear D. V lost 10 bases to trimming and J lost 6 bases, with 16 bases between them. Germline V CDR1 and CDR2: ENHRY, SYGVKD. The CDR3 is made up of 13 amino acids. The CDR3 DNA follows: TGTGCCAGAAGCGAGGCGGAGTTCAATGAGCAGTTCTTC. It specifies CARSEAEFNEQFF.

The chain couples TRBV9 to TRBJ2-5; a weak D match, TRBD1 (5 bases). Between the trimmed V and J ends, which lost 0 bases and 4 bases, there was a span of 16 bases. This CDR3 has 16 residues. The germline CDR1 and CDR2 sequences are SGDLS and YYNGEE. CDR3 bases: TGTGCCAGCAGCGTAGCTTGGGGCAGGGTAGGAGAGACCCAGTACTTC. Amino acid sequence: CASSVAWGRVGETQYF. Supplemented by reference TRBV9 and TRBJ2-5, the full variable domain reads DSGVTQTPKHLITATGQRVTLRCSPRSGDLSVYWYQQSLDQGLQFLIQYYNGEERAKGNILERFSAQQFPDLHSELNLSSLELGDSALYFCASSVAWGRVGETQYFGPGTRLLVL.

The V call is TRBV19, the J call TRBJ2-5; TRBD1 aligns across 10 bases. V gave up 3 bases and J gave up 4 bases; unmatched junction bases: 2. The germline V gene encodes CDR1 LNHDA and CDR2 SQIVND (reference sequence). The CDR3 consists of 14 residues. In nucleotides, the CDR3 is TGTGCCAGTAGTATGACAGGGGGCATAGAGACCCAGTACTTC. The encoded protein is CASSMTGGIETQYF. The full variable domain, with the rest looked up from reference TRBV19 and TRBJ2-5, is DGGITQSPKYLFRKEGQNVTLSCEQNLNHDAMYWYRQDPGQGLRLIYYSQIVNDFQKGDIAEGYSVSREKKESFPLTVTSAQKNPTAFYLCASSMTGGIETQYFGPGTRLLVL.

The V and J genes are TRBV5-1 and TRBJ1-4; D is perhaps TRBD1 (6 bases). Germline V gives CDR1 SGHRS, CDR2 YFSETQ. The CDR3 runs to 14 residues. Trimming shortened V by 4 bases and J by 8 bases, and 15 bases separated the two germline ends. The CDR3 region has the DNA TGCGCCAGCAGCCTGGAGGGGGGGCGGGAAAAACTGTTTTTT. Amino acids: CASSLEGGREKLFF.

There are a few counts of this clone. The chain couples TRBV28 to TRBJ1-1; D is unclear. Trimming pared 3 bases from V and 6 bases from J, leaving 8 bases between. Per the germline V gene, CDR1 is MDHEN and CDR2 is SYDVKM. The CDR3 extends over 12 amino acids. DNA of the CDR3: TGTGCCAGCAGTTTGATAAAGCCTGAAGCTTTCTTT. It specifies CASSLIKPEAFF.

CDR3 protein: CASSYARGGFEQYF. DNA for the CDR3: TGTGCCAGCAGTTACGCAAGGGGGGGGTTCGAGCAGTACTTC. This chain uses TRBV6-5 with TRBJ2-7; the D gene is possibly TRBD2 (7 bases). The CDR3 totals 14 residues. The V gene lost 2 bases and the J gene lost 6 bases, with 14 bases spanning the gap. Germline V gene data show CDR1 as MNHEY and CDR2 as SVGAGI.

The DNA of the CDR3 is TGCAGTGCTAGTTCACTAGCGGGAGGAAACAATGAGCAGTTCTTC. Protein: CSASSLAGGNNEQFF. V and J are TRBV20-1 and TRBJ2-1; 12 bases agree with TRBD2. Germline CDR1 DFQATT, CDR2 SNEGSKA (reference sequence). The length of the CDR3 is 15 residues. V trimming: 3 bases; J trimming: 5 bases; junction bases outside the gene matches: 5.